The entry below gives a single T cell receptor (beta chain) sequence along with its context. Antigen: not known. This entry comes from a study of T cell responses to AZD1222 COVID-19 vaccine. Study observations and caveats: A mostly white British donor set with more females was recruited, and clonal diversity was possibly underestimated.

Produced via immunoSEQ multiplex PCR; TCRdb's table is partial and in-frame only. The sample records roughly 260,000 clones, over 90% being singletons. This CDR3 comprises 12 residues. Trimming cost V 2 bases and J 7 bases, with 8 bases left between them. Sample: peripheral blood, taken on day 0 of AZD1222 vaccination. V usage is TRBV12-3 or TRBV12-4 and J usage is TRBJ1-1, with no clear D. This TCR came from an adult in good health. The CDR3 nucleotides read TGTGCCAGCAGTTTACGGGGAATTGAAGCTTTCTTT. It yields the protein CASSLRGIEAFF.